Following are 16 T cell receptor beta chains from one sample sequenced in a study of blood T cell repertoires in COVID-19. Only in-frame clones appear in the TCRdb table, and some are missing; sequencing was by immunoSEQ multiplex PCR. The sample lists about 180,000 clones; around 84% were seen once. The sequenced material came from peripheral blood. All receptors come from a man aged 45 to 65 with active or convalescent COVID-19.

A single count supports this clone. The V and J genes are TRBV5-5 and TRBJ2-2; D might be TRBD2 (6 bases). This CDR3 has 16 residues. The germline CDR1 and CDR2 sequences are SGHKS and YYEKEE (reference sequence). The germline V and J ends were trimmed by 2 bases and 1 base, with 12 bases remaining between them. CDR3 loop: CASSFEEGRNTGELFF. Written as DNA, the CDR3 is TGTGCCAGCAGCTTTGAGGAGGGCCGGAACACCGGGGAGCTGTTTTTT.

The chain is built from TRBV12-5 and TRBJ2-2; TRBD1 might be the D (5 bases). This CDR3 has 16 residues. Germline CDR1 and CDR2: LGHNT and FRNRAP. V lost 1 base and J 4 bases, leaving 13 bases between the germline ends. CDR3 amino acids: CASGLAPGLGTGELFF. DNA for the CDR3: TGTGCTAGTGGTTTGGCCCCAGGGCTCGGCACCGGGGAGCTGTTTTTT.

The J gene is TRBJ2-1, the V gene TRBV9; 12 bases align to TRBD2. V shed 0 bases and J 5 bases; nucleotides not matched to a gene: 9. Germline V gene sequence: CDR1 SGDLS, CDR2 YYNGEE. The CDR3 has 18 amino acids. The CDR3 loop is CASSVASRGTSGHNEQFF. The CDR3 bases are TGTGCCAGCAGCGTAGCCAGTCGGGGGACTAGCGGGCACAATGAGCAGTTCTTC.

The rearrangement joins TRBV29-1 to TRBJ2-2, with TRBD2 as a possible D gene (6 bases). The CDR3 is made up of 14 amino acids. V lost 4 bases and J lost 0, with 9 bases in between. Germline V lookup: CDR1 SQVTM, CDR2 ANQGSEA. The CDR3 bases are TGCAGCGTTGTAGCGGAGACGAACACCGGGGAGCTGTTTTTT. It codes for CSVVAETNTGELFF.

This clone was counted between two and nine times. The rearrangement links TRBV6-6 to TRBJ1-4, with 9 bases that match TRBD1. There are 18 residues in the CDR3. Trimming at V came to 5 bases and at J to 2 bases, leaving 12 bases not matched to a gene. Germline-derived CDR1 and CDR2 are MNHNY and SVGAGI (reference sequence). CDR3 in DNA: TGTGCCAGCAGTCAACTCATGGGGACAGGGTTGACTAATGAAAAACTGTTTTTT. Amino acids: CASSQLMGTGLTNEKLFF.

The chain uses TRBV3-1 (or the pseudogene TRBV3-2) and TRBJ1-1; D gene unclear. The CDR3 consists of 15 residues. Deletions cut 3 bases from V and 4 bases from J, with 15 bases between. Germline V gives CDR1 LGHDT, CDR2 YNNKEL (reference sequence). The CDR3 DNA is TGTGCCAGCAGCCACCCTGGCGACGGGTTCACTGAAGCTTTCTTT. Residues: CASSHPGDGFTEAFF.

This rearrangement joins TRBV5-1 to TRBJ2-3, with 8 bases matching TRBD1. From germline, CDR1 is SGHRS and CDR2 YFSETQ. The CDR3 has 14 amino acids. With V trimmed by 7 bases and J by 6 bases, 10 bases remained unmatched. CDR3 in amino acids: CASHTGGGSDTQYF. As DNA, the CDR3 is TGCGCCAGCCATACAGGGGGAGGCTCTGATACGCAGTATTTT.

The chain combines TRBV5-5 with TRBJ1-6; D perhaps matches TRBD1 (6 bases). The CDR3 is made up of 15 amino acids. Germline CDR1 SGHKS, CDR2 YYEKEE (reference sequence). Trimming removed 3 bases at V and 9 bases at J, with 16 bases between. This CDR3 reads CASSSTQGKGSPLHF. The CDR3 coding sequence is TGTGCCAGCAGCTCGACTCAGGGGAAAGGTTCACCCCTCCACTTT.

This chain joins TRBV7-9 and TRBJ1-4; 7 nucleotides match TRBD1. Germline lookup yields CDR1 SEHNR and CDR2 FQNEAQ (reference sequence). Trimming cost V 5 bases and J 6 bases; bases outside gene matches: 9. The CDR3 consists of 15 residues. The CDR3: CASSPVSGGHEKLFF. CDR3 nucleotide sequence: TGTGCCAGCAGCCCCGTGTCAGGGGGGCATGAAAAACTGTTTTTT. Full variable domain (rest looked up from reference TRBV7-9 and TRBJ1-4): DTGVSQNPRHKITKRGQNVTFRCDPISEHNRLYWYRQTLGQGPEFLTYFQNEAQLEKSRLLSDRFSAERPKGSFSTLEIQRTEQGDSAMYLCASSPVSGGHEKLFFGSGTQLSVL.

The V gene is TRBV5-6, the J gene TRBJ2-3; 7 positions agree with TRBD2. The CDR3 covers 15 residues. Germline V gene lookup returns CDR1 SGHDT and CDR2 YYEEEE. Germline trimming cut 7 bases from V and 5 bases from J; bases unmatched to any gene: 13. Written as DNA, the CDR3 is TGTGCCAGCGCACCCTCCGGCGGGGGTCAAGATACGCAGTATTTT. Encoded protein: CASAPSGGGQDTQYF.

This clone was detected a few times. The chain uses TRBV5-1 and TRBJ1-6; D may be TRBD1 (6 bases). CDR3 length equals 16 residues. V dropped 4 bases and J dropped 10 bases, with 21 bases sitting between them. The germline gives CDR1 SGHRS, CDR2 YFSETQ. The CDR3 region has the DNA TGCGCCAGCAGCCCCGATCCGGGGGGCATAGGGTCACCCCTCCACTTT. Protein sequence: CASSPDPGGIGSPLHF.

DNA for the CDR3: TGTGCCAGCAGCCAAGGACAGGGGGGTTTGGGCACTGAAGCTTTCTTT. This translates into CASSQGQGGLGTEAFF. The chain recombines TRBV5-4 with TRBJ1-1; 10 bases align to TRBD1. Germline V gives CDR1 SGHNT, CDR2 YYREEE (reference sequence). V trimming: 4 bases; J trimming: 4 bases; junction bases outside the gene matches: 10. The CDR3 runs to 16 residues.

The J gene is TRBJ2-1, the V gene TRBV25-1, with unresolved D. V was pared by 8 bases and J by 4 bases, with 9 bases between. The CDR3 contains 12 residues. From germline, CDR1 is MGHDK and CDR2 SYGVNS. The CDR3 DNA reads TGTGCCAGCTTGTTCCCTTACAATGAGCAGTTCTTC. It translates to CASLFPYNEQFF.

This clone was observed a handful of times. The chain carries TRBV19 and TRBJ1-1; 7 positions match TRBD1. The V gene's germline CDR1 is LNHDA and CDR2 SQIVND (reference sequence). The CDR3 is 12 amino acids. The J segment lost 11 bases and the V segment lost 4 bases, leaving 7 bases of the junction unmatched. In DNA, the CDR3 is TGTGCCAGTAGTACCCCCGGGACAGCTGCTTTCTTT. Translating gives CASSTPGTAAFF.

This chain links TRBV18 with TRBJ2-6; D is undetermined. The CDR3 is 18 residues long. The V end lost 3 bases, the J end lost 1 base, and 16 bases lay between the germline ends. CDR1 and CDR2 from the germline V gene are KGHSH and LQKENI. DNA for the CDR3: TGTGCCAGCTCACCTCCTTATCAGGCATGGTCTGGGGCCAACGTCCTGACTTTC. Residues: CASSPPYQAWSGANVLTF. Full variable domain (missing parts from reference TRBV18 and TRBJ2-6): NAGVMQNPRHLVRRRGQEARLRCSPMKGHSHVYWYRQLPEEGLKFMVYLQKENIIDESGMPKERFSAEFPKEGPSILRIQQVVRGDSAAYFCASSPPYQAWSGANVLTFGAGSRLTVL.

This chain uses TRBV6-5 with TRBJ1-5, with D uncertain. CDR1 and CDR2 (germline): MNHEY, SVGAGI. CDR3 length: 14 amino acids. V was cut by 6 bases and J by 0 bases, with 9 bases left in between. CDR3 region: CASRFGYSNQPQHF. CDR3 DNA: TGTGCCAGCAGGTTCGGTTATAGCAATCAGCCCCAGCATTTT.